This T cell receptor beta chain was sequenced for a study of T cells in Graves' hyperthyroidism and ophthalmopathy. Study in general: Pretreatment peripheral blood was obtained at initial diagnosis.

Overall study findings and caveats: Model-based prediction identified ophthalmopathy a median 6.5 months prior to its onset. Ophthalmopathy was distinguished from stable hyperthyroidism by 13 V-J signatures.

This clonotype has a count of ten or more. Its specificity is not known. Amplification targeted TCR beta CDR3 regions from RNA transcripts. The HTBI primer set served for first-round RT-PCR of the TCR CDR3. TCRdb redid the calling of the multiplex PCR reads with MiXCR, one entry per CDR3 protein. The table shows about 610,000 distinct CDR3 sequences, with roughly 15% occurring only once. PBMCs were obtained from approximately 10 ml fresh peripheral blood. J was trimmed by 0 bases and V by 5 bases; bases with no gene match: 3. This CDR3 is 16 amino acids long. J is TRBJ2-2 and V is TRBV12-3 or TRBV12-4, with 10 positions matching TRBD2. The material sequenced was blood. The source is a woman aged 40 to 50 with Graves' ophthalmopathy. CDR3: CASSRTSGANTGELFF. The CDR3 nucleotides are TGTGCCAGCAGTCGGACTAGCGGAGCGAACACCGGGGAGCTGTTTTTT.